This T cell receptor (beta chain) was sequenced during a study of shared clonotypes between healthy human individuals. Study-wide results and limits: Read depth was anticipated to influence clonotype sharing among donors.

Using immunoSEQ multiplex PCR, the repertoire was profiled, and TCRdb retains in-frame clones only, with some absent. Altogether nearly 750,000 clones are present, 55% to 80% being singletons, with the ten largest covering around 1.8%. A note on this clone: Its antigen is not identified.

Germline CDR1 MGHDK, CDR2 SYGVNS. The CDR3 loop spans 15 amino acids. V trimming: 8 bases; J trimming: 3 bases; junction bases outside the gene matches: 9. The V call is TRBV25-1, the J call TRBJ2-1; 8 bases fit TRBD2. The TCR originated in a woman under 40 in good health. Sequencing was carried out using memory CD4+ T cells sorted from blood. Subset given: CD45RA-negative fraction. CDR3 in DNA: TGTGCCAGCTCGGGGGCTAGCGGGCTCTACAATGAGCAGTTCTTC. Amino acid sequence: CASSGASGLYNEQFF. Drawing the rest from reference TRBV25-1 and TRBJ2-1, the complete variable domain is EADIYQTPRYLVIGTGKKITLECSQTMGHDKMYWYQQDPGMELHLIHYSYGVNSTEKGDLSSESTVSRIRTEHFPLTLESARPSHTSQYLCASSGASGLYNEQFFGPGTRLTVL.